The T cell receptor (beta chain) described here comes from a study of blood T cell repertoires in COVID-19. Study at large: PBMCs, B-cell-depleted T cells, or T cells provided the cDNA or gDNA that made up the material.

Germline V gives CDR1 SGHNT, CDR2 YYREEE (reference sequence). This CDR3 spans 15 amino acids. V was clipped by 0 bases and J by 4 bases; unmatched bases: 6. Under the authors' procedure: Amplification of reference gene primers was used by the study to estimate nucleated cell counts. Produced via immunoSEQ multiplex PCR; TCRdb's table is partial and in-frame only. V, J and clone size were drawn from that table, and D and trimming were deduced from the DNA. Found here are more than 300,000 clones, roughly four fifths of them singletons; the top ten hold approximately 4.7%. The TCR sequence derives from a woman aged 50 to 60 who had recovered from COVID-19. The sequencing sample was made of PBMCs or T cells enriched from blood (not recorded which). This sequence joins TRBV5-4 and TRBJ1-2, with 7 bases lining up with TRBD1. The CDR3 loop reads CASSLVTTGPYGYTF. CDR3 nucleotides: TGTGCCAGCAGCTTGGTTACGACAGGGCCCTATGGCTACACCTTC.